This T cell receptor (beta chain) derives from a study of cytomegalovirus exposure and HLA in healthy donors. About the study: Of roughly 400 genotyped donors, 81% grouped in the Caucasian-associated ancestry cluster.

It was with 60 Vbeta and 13 Jbeta primers that the PCR ran. This table comes from immunoSEQ multiplex PCR, and its TCRdb copy is limited to in-frame clones, with some not included. The sample lists fewer than 110,000 clones; 75% to 90% were seen once. As concerns this clone: The antigen remains unidentified.

The germline V gene encodes CDR1 ENHRY and CDR2 SYGVKD. J was trimmed by 4 bases and V by 10 bases; bases with no gene match: 1. The length of the CDR3 is 12 residues. Study-wide results and caveats: Association of 16,951 TCR beta sequences with HLA alleles was found at 0.05 false discovery rate in a later analysis. Prior analysis indicated that the majority of TCR beta V segments exhibited productivity approximately 87% or approximately 30% of the time. Some segments of the V type, notably TRBV6-2 and TRBV6-3, were excluded as indistinguishable.

The chain couples TRBV10-3 to TRBJ2-7, with 13 nucleotides matching TRBD2. The sequencing sample was made of PBMCs. The TCR originated in a young man in good health and CMV-seronegative. CDR3: CATGLAGYEQYF. The CDR3 DNA reads TGTGCCACGGGACTAGCGGGGTACGAGCAGTACTTC.